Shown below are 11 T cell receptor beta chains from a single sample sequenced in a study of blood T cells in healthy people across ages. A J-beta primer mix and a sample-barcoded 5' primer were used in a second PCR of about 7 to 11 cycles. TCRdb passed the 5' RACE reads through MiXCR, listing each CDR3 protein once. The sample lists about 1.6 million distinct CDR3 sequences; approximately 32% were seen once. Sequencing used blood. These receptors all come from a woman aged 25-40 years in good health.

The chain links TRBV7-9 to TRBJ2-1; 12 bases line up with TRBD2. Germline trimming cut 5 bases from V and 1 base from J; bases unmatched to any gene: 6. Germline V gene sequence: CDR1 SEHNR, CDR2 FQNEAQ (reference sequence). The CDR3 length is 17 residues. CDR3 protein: CASSGPTSGSSYNEQFF. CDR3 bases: TGTGCCAGCAGCGGGCCGACTAGCGGGAGTTCCTACAATGAGCAGTTCTTC. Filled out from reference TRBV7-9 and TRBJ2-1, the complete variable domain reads DTGVSQNPRHKITKRGQNVTFRCDPISEHNRLYWYRQTLGQGPEFLTYFQNEAQLEKSRLLSDRFSAERPKGSFSTLEIQRTEQGDSAMYLCASSGPTSGSSYNEQFFGPGTRLTVL.

The CDR3, as DNA: TGTGCCAGCAGAGTAGTCGGTGGTTACTCTGGGGCCAACGTCCTGACTTTC. This translates into CASRVVGGYSGANVLTF. This chain joins TRBV6-1 and TRBJ2-6; D not resolved. Trimming shortened V by 6 bases and J by 0 bases, and 15 bases separated the two germline ends. The length of the CDR3 is 17 residues. CDR1 and CDR2 from the germline V gene are MNHNS and SASEGT.

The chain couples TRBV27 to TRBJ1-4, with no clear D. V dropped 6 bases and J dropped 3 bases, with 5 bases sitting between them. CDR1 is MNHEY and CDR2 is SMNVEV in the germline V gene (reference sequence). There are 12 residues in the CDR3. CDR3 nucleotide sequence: TGTGCCAGCAGAGATCCTAATGAAAAACTGTTTTTT. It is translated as CASRDPNEKLFF.

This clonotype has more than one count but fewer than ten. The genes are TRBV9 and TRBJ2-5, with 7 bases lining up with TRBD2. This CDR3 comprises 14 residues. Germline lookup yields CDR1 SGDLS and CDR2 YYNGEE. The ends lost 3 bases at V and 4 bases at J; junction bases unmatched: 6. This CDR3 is CASSGGGRPETQYF. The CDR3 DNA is TGTGCCAGCAGCGGGGGGGGACGTCCAGAGACCCAGTACTTC.

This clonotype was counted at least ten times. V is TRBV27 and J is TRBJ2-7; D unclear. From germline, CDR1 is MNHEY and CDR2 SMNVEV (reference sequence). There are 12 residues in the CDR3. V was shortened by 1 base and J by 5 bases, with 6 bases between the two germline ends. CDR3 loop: CASSLYGNEQYF. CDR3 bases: TGTGCCAGCAGTTTATATGGGAACGAGCAGTACTTC.

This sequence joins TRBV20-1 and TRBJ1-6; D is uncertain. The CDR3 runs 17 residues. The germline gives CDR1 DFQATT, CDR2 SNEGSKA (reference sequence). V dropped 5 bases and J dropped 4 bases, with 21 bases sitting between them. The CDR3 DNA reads TGCAGTGCTCAGGCACCGGGGAGTGGGATATATAATTCACCCCTCCACTTT. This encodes CSAQAPGSGIYNSPLHF.

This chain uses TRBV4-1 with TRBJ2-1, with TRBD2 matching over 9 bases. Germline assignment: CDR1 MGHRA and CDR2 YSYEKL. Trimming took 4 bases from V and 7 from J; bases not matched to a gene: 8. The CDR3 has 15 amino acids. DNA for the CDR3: TGCGCCAGCAGCCCAATAGCGGGAGCGAGGAATGAGCAGTTCTTC. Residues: CASSPIAGARNEQFF.

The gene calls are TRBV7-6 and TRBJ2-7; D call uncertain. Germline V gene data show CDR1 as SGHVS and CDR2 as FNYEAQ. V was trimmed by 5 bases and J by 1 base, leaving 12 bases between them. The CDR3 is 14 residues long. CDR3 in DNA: TGTGCCAGCAGCGTTGTTAGGTTGTCCTACGAGCAGTACTTC. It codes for CASSVVRLSYEQYF. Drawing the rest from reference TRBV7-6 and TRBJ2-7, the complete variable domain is GAGVSQSPRYKVTKRGQDVALRCDPISGHVSLYWYRQALGQGPEFLTYFNYEAQQDKSGLPNDRFSAERPEGSISTLTIQRTEQRDSAMYRCASSVVRLSYEQYFGPGTRLTVT.

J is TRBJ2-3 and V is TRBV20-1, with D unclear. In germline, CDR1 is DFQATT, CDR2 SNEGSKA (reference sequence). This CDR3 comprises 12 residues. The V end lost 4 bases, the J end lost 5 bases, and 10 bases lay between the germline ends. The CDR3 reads CSATRSGDTQYF. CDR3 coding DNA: TGCAGTGCTACCCGAAGTGGAGATACGCAGTATTTT.

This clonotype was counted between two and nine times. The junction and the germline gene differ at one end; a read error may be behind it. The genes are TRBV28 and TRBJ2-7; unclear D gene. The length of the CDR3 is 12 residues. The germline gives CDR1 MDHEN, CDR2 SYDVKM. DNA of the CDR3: TGTGCCAGCAGTTTATGGGGCAACGAGCGGTACTTC. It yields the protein CASSLWGNERYF.

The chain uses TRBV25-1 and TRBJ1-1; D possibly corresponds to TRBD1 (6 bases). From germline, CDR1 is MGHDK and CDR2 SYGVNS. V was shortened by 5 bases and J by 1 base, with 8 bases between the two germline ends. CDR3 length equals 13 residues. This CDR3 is CASSHRENTEAFF. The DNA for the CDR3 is TGTGCCAGCAGTCACAGGGAGAACACTGAAGCTTTCTTT.